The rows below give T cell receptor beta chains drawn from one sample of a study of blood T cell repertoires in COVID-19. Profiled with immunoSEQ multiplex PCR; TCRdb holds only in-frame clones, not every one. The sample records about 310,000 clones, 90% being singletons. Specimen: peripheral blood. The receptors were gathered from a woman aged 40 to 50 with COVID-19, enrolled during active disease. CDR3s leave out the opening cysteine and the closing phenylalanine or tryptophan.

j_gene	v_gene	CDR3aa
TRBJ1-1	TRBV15	ATSEHGGAVNTEAF
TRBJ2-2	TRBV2	ASSPTVTGELF
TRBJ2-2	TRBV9	ASSVGAGLRTGELF
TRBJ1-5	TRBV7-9	ASSSGQFYSNQPQH
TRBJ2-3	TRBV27	ASSLAGGNTQY
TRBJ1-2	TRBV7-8	ASSVTRDRNYGYT
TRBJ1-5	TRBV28	ASSFSRDSSNQPQH
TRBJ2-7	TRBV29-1	SVAGTYEQY
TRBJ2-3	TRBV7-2	ASSLGGIAGAPRQY
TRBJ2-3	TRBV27	ASSKTALDLTQY
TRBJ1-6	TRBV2	ARSGSSYNSPLH
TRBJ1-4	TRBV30	AWRLGGANEKLF
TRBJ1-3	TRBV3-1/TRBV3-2	ASSLEGARGNTIY
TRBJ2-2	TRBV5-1	ASSGGVNTGELF
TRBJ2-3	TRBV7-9	ASSPLTVGQGNTDTQY
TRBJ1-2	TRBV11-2	ASSSIASFNYGYT
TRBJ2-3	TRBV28	ASNSGQRTDTQY
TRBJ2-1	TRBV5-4	ASSWGLAFPNEQF
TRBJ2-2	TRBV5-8	ASSFDTNTGELF
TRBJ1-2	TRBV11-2	ASSSPYKKIGGWYGYT
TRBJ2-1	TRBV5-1	ASSGAGDGNEQF
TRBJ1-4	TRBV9	ASSVSPRVDEKLF
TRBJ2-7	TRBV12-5	ASGNSGGAGEQY
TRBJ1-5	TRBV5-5	ASSRDRGSNQPQH
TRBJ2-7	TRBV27	ASSPRGFTDEQY
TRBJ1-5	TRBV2	ASTDGGSGNQPQH
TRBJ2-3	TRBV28	ASGIAGDPTDTQY
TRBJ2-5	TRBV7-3	ASSRLAGGSPETQY
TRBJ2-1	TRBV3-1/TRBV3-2	ASSPTGGAGNEQF
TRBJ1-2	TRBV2	ASSQTGYGYT
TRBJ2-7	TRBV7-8	ASRPTGLASFLGSYEQY
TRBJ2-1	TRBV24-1	ATSDRVRNNEQF
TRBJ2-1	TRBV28	ASRPGQGRKSYNEQF
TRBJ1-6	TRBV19	ASSPIKTANSPLH
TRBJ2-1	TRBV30	AWSASRVSIEYEQF
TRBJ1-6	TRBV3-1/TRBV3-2	ASSQGRGNNSPLH
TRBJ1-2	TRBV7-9	ASSSSDGYT
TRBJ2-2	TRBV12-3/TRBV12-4	ASSVRTGELF
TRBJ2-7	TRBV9	ASSARTGGYEQY
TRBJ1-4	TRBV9	ASSVGPVSTNEKLF
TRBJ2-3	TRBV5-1	ASSLSQWGTIPPDTQY
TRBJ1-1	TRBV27	ASSLSRLNTEAF
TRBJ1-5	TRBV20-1	SARGGQPQH
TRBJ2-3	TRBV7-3	ASSLGREGRASTDTQY
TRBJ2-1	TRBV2	ASSDRSSYNEQF
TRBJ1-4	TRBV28	ASSRHRGEKLF
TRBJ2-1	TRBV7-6	ASSAVLEERNYNEQF
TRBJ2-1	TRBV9	ASSVGEWGYNEQF
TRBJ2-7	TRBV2	ASCPTATYEQY
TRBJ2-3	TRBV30	AWSSLRGTDTQY
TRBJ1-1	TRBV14	ASSQDGKGATEAF
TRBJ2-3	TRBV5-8	ASSLSSGRPDTQY
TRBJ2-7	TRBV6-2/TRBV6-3	ASSLLAGAGEQY